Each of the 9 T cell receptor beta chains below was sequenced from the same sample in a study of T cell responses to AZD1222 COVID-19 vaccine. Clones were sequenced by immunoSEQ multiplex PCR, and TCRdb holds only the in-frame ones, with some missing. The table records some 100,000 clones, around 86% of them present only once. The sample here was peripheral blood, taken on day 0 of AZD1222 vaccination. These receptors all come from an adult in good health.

CDR3 sequence reads: CASSLAPQGTGNQPQHF. CDR3 nucleotides: TGTGCCAGCTCACTCGCGCCACAGGGGACGGGGAATCAGCCCCAGCATTTT. J is TRBJ1-5 and V is TRBV18; 7 nucleotides agree with TRBD1. Germline-derived CDR1 and CDR2 are KGHSH and LQKENI. Unmatched junction bases numbered 13, after V lost 4 bases and J lost 4 bases. This CDR3 has 17 residues.

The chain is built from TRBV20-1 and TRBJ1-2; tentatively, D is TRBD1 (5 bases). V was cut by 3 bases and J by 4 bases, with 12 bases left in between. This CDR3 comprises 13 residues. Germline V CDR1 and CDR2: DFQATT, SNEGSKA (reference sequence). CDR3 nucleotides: TGCAGTGCTAGTCCCAGGGCGATCTATGGCTACACCTTC. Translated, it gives CSASPRAIYGYTF.

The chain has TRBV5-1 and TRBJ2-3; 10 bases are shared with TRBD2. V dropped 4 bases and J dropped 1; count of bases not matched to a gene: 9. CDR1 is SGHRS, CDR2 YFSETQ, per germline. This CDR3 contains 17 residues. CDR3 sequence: CASSPGALAGGTDTQYF. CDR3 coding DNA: TGCGCCAGCAGCCCGGGGGCCCTAGCGGGAGGCACAGATACGCAGTATTTT.

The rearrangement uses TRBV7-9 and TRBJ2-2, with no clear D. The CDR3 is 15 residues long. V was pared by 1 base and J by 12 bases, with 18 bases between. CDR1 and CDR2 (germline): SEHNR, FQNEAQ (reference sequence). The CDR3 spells CASSLDLVYLGQLFF. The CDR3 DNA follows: TGTGCCAGCAGCTTAGACTTGGTTTACTTAGGTCAGCTGTTTTTT.

The CDR3 spells CASSTLTGWADTQYF. CDR3 nucleotide sequence: TGTGCCAGCAGCACCCTGACAGGGTGGGCAGATACGCAGTATTTT. J is TRBJ2-3 and V is TRBV7-8; TRBD1 aligns across 7 bases. The CDR3 runs to 15 residues. CDR1 and CDR2 (germline): SGHVS, FQNEAQ. Trimming cost V 5 bases and J 4 bases; bases outside gene matches: 9.

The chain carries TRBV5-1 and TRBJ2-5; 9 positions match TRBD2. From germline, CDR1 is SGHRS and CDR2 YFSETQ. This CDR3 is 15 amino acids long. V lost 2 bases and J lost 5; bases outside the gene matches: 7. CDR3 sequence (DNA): TGCGCCAGCAGCTTAGAGGGGCTAGCGGGGGAGACCCAGTACTTC. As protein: CASSLEGLAGETQYF.

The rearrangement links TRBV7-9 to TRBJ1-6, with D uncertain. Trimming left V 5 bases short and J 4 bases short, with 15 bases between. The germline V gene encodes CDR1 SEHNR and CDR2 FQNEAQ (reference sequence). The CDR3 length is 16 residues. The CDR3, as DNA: TGTGCCAGCAGCCCGGAACTTTCCTTTTATAATTCACCCCTCCACTTT. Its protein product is CASSPELSFYNSPLHF.

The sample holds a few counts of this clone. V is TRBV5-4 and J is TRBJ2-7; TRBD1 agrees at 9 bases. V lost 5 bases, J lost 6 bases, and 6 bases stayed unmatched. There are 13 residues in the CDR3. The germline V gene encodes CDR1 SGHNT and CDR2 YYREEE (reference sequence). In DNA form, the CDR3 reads TGTGCCAGCAGTTATGACAGGGGGAGCGAGCAGTACTTC. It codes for CASSYDRGSEQYF.

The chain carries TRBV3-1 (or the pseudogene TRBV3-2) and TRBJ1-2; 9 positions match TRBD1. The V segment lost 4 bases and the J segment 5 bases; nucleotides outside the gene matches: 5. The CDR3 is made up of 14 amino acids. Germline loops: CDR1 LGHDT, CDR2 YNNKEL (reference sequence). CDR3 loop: CASSRTGGGYGYTF. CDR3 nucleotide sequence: TGTGCCAGCAGCCGCACAGGGGGCGGATATGGCTACACCTTC.